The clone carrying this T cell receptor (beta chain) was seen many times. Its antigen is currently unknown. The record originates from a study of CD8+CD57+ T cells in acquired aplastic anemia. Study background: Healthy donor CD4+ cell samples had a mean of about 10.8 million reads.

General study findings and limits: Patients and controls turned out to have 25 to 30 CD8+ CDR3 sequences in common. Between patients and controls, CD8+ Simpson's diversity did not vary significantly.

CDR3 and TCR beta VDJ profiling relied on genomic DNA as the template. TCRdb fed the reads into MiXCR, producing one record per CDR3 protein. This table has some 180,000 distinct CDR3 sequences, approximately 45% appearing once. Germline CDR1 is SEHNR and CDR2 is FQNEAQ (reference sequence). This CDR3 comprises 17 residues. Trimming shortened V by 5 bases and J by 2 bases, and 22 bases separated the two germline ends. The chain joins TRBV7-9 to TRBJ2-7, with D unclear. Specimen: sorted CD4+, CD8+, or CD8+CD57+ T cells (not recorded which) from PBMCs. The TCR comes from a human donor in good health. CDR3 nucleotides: TGTGCCAGCAGCCCCTTGACCTCCGTGGGGTCCCCCTACGAGCAGTACTTC. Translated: CASSPLTSVGSPYEQYF.